Below, 30 T cell receptor beta chains from the same sample are listed, as sequenced in a study of CD8 T cells in ankylosing spondylitis. TCRdb reanalysed the 5' RACE reads using MiXCR and keeps one entry per CDR3 protein. The sample lists some 140,000 distinct CDR3 sequences; about an eighth were seen once. Input material: blood, either unsorted or a sorted T cell fraction (not recorded which). These TCRs come from a female donor with ankylosing spondylitis or in good health (not recorded which).

This clonotype was picked up many times. The gene calls are TRBV5-1 and TRBJ2-3; 13 nucleotides agree with TRBD2. The ends lost 0 bases at V and 5 bases at J; junction bases unmatched: 3. The germline V gene encodes CDR1 SGHRS and CDR2 YFSETQ. The CDR3 is 16 residues long. CDR3 in amino acids: CASSLGLAGGEDTQYF. For the CDR3, the DNA is TGCGCCAGCAGCTTGGGACTAGCGGGAGGAGAAGATACGCAGTATTTT.

A few counts support this clonotype. This rearrangement joins TRBV5-1 to TRBJ2-7; possibly TRBD2 for D (6 bases). The CDR3 contains 13 residues. V was clipped by 0 bases and J by 7 bases, with 11 bases between them. Germline CDR1 SGHRS, CDR2 YFSETQ. CDR3: CASSLETGLEQYF. CDR3 nucleotides: TGCGCCAGCAGCTTGGAAACAGGACTAGAGCAGTACTTC.

Many counts were recorded for this clonotype. The rearrangement links TRBV7-9 to TRBJ1-1; 7 bases are shared with TRBD1. Trimming at V came to 2 bases and at J to 6 bases, leaving 6 bases not matched to a gene. The CDR3 is 14 amino acids. Germline loops: CDR1 SEHNR, CDR2 FQNEAQ (reference sequence). CDR3 sequence: CASSLSTGLAEAFF. The CDR3 DNA reads TGTGCCAGCAGCTTATCGACAGGGCTGGCTGAAGCTTTCTTT.

To note about this clonotype: The germline gene is not matched at one end of the junction; a read error may be the cause. J is TRBJ2-7 and V is TRBV27, with a possible D match to TRBD1 (5 bases). The CDR3 sequence is 14 residues long. CDR1 MNHEY and CDR2 SMNVEV come from the germline V gene (reference sequence). The CDR3 DNA reads as TGTGCCAGCAGCGACGATAGGGGCTCCTACGAGCAGCACTTC. Translated, it gives CASSDDRGSYEQHF.

This clonotype was counted ten times or more. The chain links TRBV11-2 to TRBJ2-6; the D is unclear. The CDR3 runs 16 residues. Germline V CDR1 and CDR2: SGHAT, FQNNGV. Trimming shortened V by 0 bases and J by 0 bases, and 6 bases separated the two germline ends. The CDR3 bases are TGTGCCAGCAGCTTAGACAGATACTCTGGGGCCAACGTCCTGACTTTC. Translating gives CASSLDRYSGANVLTF.

In its sample, this clonotype was seen many times. The rearrangement links TRBV12-3 or TRBV12-4 to TRBJ2-3; 8 bases align to TRBD2. The ends lost 2 bases at V and 5 bases at J; junction bases unmatched: 9. CDR3 length equals 16 residues. CDR3 sequence: CASSLSLAGSGDTQYF. As DNA, the CDR3 is TGTGCCAGCAGTTTATCATTAGCGGGATCGGGAGATACGCAGTATTTT.

This clonotype was seen many times. J is TRBJ2-7 and V is TRBV10-2, with a tentative D call TRBD2 (5 bases). The V end lost 6 bases, the J end lost 3 bases, and 24 bases lay between the germline ends. The CDR3 covers 17 residues. Germline values: CDR1 WSHSY, CDR2 SAAADI. CDR3 DNA: TGCGCCAGCAGCTCTCCCTCGGTGGGTTTCGGGGACTACGAGCAGTACTTC. Translating it yields CASSSPSVGFGDYEQYF.

There are many counts of this clonotype. This chain joins TRBV2 and TRBJ1-5, with D possibly TRBD1 on 6 matching bases. Trimming left V 6 bases short and J 4 bases short, with 10 bases between. CDR3 length: 13 amino acids. Germline CDR1 is SNHLY and CDR2 is FYNNEI. The CDR3 sequence is CASRGGENQPQHF. The CDR3 region has the DNA TGTGCCAGCAGAGGGGGGGAGAATCAGCCCCAGCATTTT.

Turning to this clonotype: A much larger clone is a single base away; this may be a read error. The chain uses TRBV20-1 and TRBJ1-4; D unresolved. The CDR3 loop spans 11 amino acids. Germline V gene lookup returns CDR1 DFQATT and CDR2 SNEGSKA (reference sequence). CDR3 sequence reads: CSTRDREKLFF. The CDR3 nucleotides are TGCAGTACTAGAGATAGGGAAAAACTGTTTTTT.

As for this clonotype: The junction departs from the called germline gene at one end, perhaps through a read error. The V gene is TRBV18, the J gene TRBJ1-1; 9 bases match TRBD1. This CDR3 has 17 amino acids. Germline CDR1 reads KGHSH; CDR2 reads LQKENI. CDR3 nucleotides: TGTGCCAGCTCACCACCGATTGGGGACAGGGTTAACACTGAAGTTTTCTTT. Amino acids: CASSPPIGDRVNTEVFF.

In its sample, this clonotype was seen many times. This chain uses TRBV5-6 with TRBJ1-1, with 7 bases aligning to TRBD1. Per the germline V gene, CDR1 is SGHDT and CDR2 is YYEEEE. The V and J ends lost 4 bases and 8 bases, in that order; junction bases with no gene match: 8. This CDR3 has 13 amino acids. The chain's CDR3 is CASSPSGTVEAFF. The CDR3 DNA follows: TGTGCCAGCAGCCCCTCCGGGACAGTAGAAGCTTTCTTT.

The table lists this clonotype with many counts. The V call is TRBV6-4, the J call TRBJ2-1; 7 nucleotides align to TRBD2. The CDR3 covers 15 residues. Unmatched junction bases numbered 6, after V lost 3 bases and J lost 4 bases. Germline V gives CDR1 MRHNA, CDR2 SNTAGT. In DNA, the CDR3 is TGTGCCAGCAGTGATGGCGGGAGTCCTTACAATGAGCAGTTCTTC. Its protein product is CASSDGGSPYNEQFF.

The chain has TRBV30 and TRBJ1-5, with D tentatively TRBD1 (6 bases). The CDR3 is 15 amino acids. Germline V lookup: CDR1 GTSNPN, CDR2 SVGIG (reference sequence). V was trimmed by 0 bases and J by 5 bases, leaving 14 bases between them. The CDR3 DNA follows: TGTGCCTGGAGTGTAAAGGGCTGGGGGCATCAGCCCCAGCATTTT. Translating it yields CAWSVKGWGHQPQHF.

The rearrangement uses TRBV12-3 or TRBV12-4 and TRBJ2-7, with D uncertain. The CDR3 totals 16 residues. V was pared by 5 bases and J by 2 bases, with 19 bases between. Written as DNA, the CDR3 is TGTGCCAGCAGTCCCCCCCGGCAGGATAAGCCCTACGAGCAGTACTTC. Protein sequence: CASSPPRQDKPYEQYF.

This clonotype was picked up many times. The V and J genes are TRBV5-1 and TRBJ1-3, with 7 bases lining up with TRBD1. V lost 4 bases to trimming and J lost 1 base; unmatched junction nucleotides: 5. The CDR3 has 15 residues. Germline V gene sequence: CDR1 SGHRS, CDR2 YFSETQ. The CDR3 DNA reads as TGCGCCAGCAGCCTCGACAGGGCTTCTGGAAACACCATATATTTT. It is translated as CASSLDRASGNTIYF. Full variable domain (missing parts from reference TRBV5-1 and TRBJ1-3): KAGVTQTPRYLIKTRGQQVTLSCSPISGHRSVSWYQQTPGQGLQFLFEYFSETQRNKGNFPGRFSGRQFSNSRSEMNVSTLELGDSALYLCASSLDRASGNTIYFGEGSWLTVV.

This clonotype was recorded many times. J is TRBJ2-2 and V is TRBV7-6, with D perhaps TRBD1 or TRBD2 (5 bases each). CDR1 and CDR2 from the germline V gene are SGHVS and FNYEAQ. The CDR3 length is 16 residues. Trimming removed 3 bases at V and 2 bases at J, with 13 bases between. The CDR3 bases are TGTGCCAGCAGCTTCGCTGGGGGAGCAAACACCGGGGAGCTGTTTTTT. Translation gives CASSFAGGANTGELFF. Together with reference TRBV7-6 and TRBJ2-2, the CDR3 gives the full variable domain: GAGVSQSPRYKVTKRGQDVALRCDPISGHVSLYWYRQALGQGPEFLTYFNYEAQQDKSGLPNDRFSAERPEGSISTLTIQRTEQRDSAMYRCASSFAGGANTGELFFGEGSRLTVL.

The table lists this clonotype with many counts. The chain combines TRBV28 with TRBJ2-3; D gene unclear. The V gene lost 6 bases and the J gene lost 0 bases, with 16 bases spanning the gap. This CDR3 region has 16 residues. Looked up from germline, CDR1 is MDHEN and CDR2 is SYDVKM. CDR3: CASSHRLPASTDTQYF. The CDR3 bases are TGTGCCAGCAGCCACCGTCTCCCGGCTAGCACAGATACGCAGTATTTT. Drawing the rest from reference TRBV28 and TRBJ2-3, the complete variable domain is DVKVTQSSRYLVKRTGEKVFLECVQDMDHENMFWYRQDPGLGLRLIYFSYDVKMKEKGDIPEGYSVSREKKERFSLILESASTNQTSMYLCASSHRLPASTDTQYFGPGTRLTVL.

This clonotype was counted at least ten times. This chain uses TRBV4-1 with TRBJ2-2; the D is unclear. Looked up from germline, CDR1 is MGHRA and CDR2 is YSYEKL. The CDR3 spans 15 residues. The V end was cut by 0 bases, the J end by 0 bases, with 5 bases between. The CDR3 loop is CASSQDSPNTGELFF. Written as DNA, the CDR3 is TGCGCCAGCAGCCAAGATTCTCCGAACACCGGGGAGCTGTTTTTT.

This clonotype was detected ten times or more. The genes are TRBV2 and TRBJ2-1; D possibly corresponds to TRBD1 (5 bases). Germline CDR1 SNHLY, CDR2 FYNNEI. Trimming took off 6 bases at V and 10 bases at J, with 22 bases between the two ends. The length of the CDR3 is 15 residues. The CDR3 protein is CASSSVDTYNAEQFF. The CDR3 DNA reads as TGTGCCAGCAGCTCCGTGGACACATACAATGCAGAGCAGTTCTTC.

This clonotype was counted at least ten times. J is TRBJ1-3 and V is TRBV20-1; D is unresolved. The CDR3 is 13 residues long. Per germline, CDR1 DFQATT and CDR2 SNEGSKA (reference sequence). The CDR3 sequence is CTPLGISGNTIYF. In DNA, the CDR3 is TGCACCCCCCTTGGGATCTCTGGAAACACCATATATTTT.

This clonotype has a count of ten or more. The rearrangement joins TRBV7-2 to TRBJ2-2; TRBD2 agrees at 7 bases. The CDR3 sequence is 16 residues long. V gave up 5 bases and J gave up 3 bases; unmatched junction bases: 9. Germline V gives CDR1 SGHTA, CDR2 FQGNSA. This CDR3 is CASSDLAEVYTGELFF. CDR3 sequence (DNA): TGTGCCAGCAGCGACCTAGCGGAAGTCTACACCGGGGAGCTGTTTTTT.

This clonotype was seen many times. The rearrangement uses TRBV3-1 and TRBJ1-2; a possible D gene is TRBD1 (6 bases). The V end was cut by 4 bases, the J end by 4 bases, with 10 bases between. Germline V gene lookup returns CDR1 LGHDT and CDR2 YNNKEL (reference sequence). The CDR3 runs to 13 residues. The CDR3: CASSRTDIYGYTF. The CDR3 DNA follows: TGTGCCAGCAGCCGGACAGACATCTATGGCTACACCTTC.

This clonotype has a count of ten or more. This chain joins TRBV2 and TRBJ2-7, with 7 bases aligning to TRBD2. Germline values: CDR1 SNHLY, CDR2 FYNNEI. V lost 2 bases and J lost 3; bases outside the gene matches: 4. The CDR3 has 14 residues. The CDR3 nucleotides are TGTGCCAGCAGTGAATTGGGACTATTCTACGAGCAGTACTTC. It translates to CASSELGLFYEQYF.

The table lists this clonotype with many counts. The chain links TRBV18 to TRBJ2-5; possible D gene TRBD2, 5 bases. The germline V and J ends were trimmed by 3 bases and 0 bases, with 8 bases remaining between them. The V gene's germline CDR1 is KGHSH and CDR2 LQKENI. The CDR3 has 14 residues. CDR3 sequence: CASSPGLHQETQYF. CDR3 DNA: TGTGCCAGCTCACCCGGACTGCACCAAGAGACCCAGTACTTC.

This clonotype was counted at least ten times. The germline gene is not matched at one end of the junction; a read error may be the cause. The chain carries TRBV12-3 or TRBV12-4 and TRBJ2-1; 7 bases agree with TRBD1. The CDR3 runs 13 residues. This chain's CDR3 is CASSATETGTLYF. The CDR3 DNA sequence: TGTGCCAGCAGTGCGACCGAGACAGGGACGCTTTACTTC.

This clonotype occurred many times. V and J are TRBV20-1 and TRBJ2-7; 7 positions match TRBD2. V lost 2 bases to trimming and J lost 4 bases; unmatched junction nucleotides: 8. This CDR3 comprises 14 residues. Germline V lookup: CDR1 DFQATT, CDR2 SNEGSKA (reference sequence). CDR3 sequence reads: CSARPGTIPYEQYF. The CDR3 region has the DNA TGCAGTGCTAGACCCGGGACTATCCCATACGAGCAGTACTTC.

In its sample, this clonotype was seen many times. The chain has TRBV20-1 and TRBJ2-7; 10 bases fit TRBD1. The germline CDR1 and CDR2 sequences are DFQATT and SNEGSKA (reference sequence). The V and J ends lost 4 bases and 5 bases, in that order; junction bases with no gene match: 11. This CDR3 spans 15 amino acids. In DNA form, the CDR3 reads TGCAGTGCTAAAGGGACAGGGGCAACGAACCACGAGCAGTACTTC. Its protein is CSAKGTGATNHEQYF.

This clonotype showed up many times. V gene TRBV7-9 combines with J gene TRBJ2-7, with D uncertain. CDR1 is SEHNR and CDR2 is FQNEAQ in the germline V gene (reference sequence). This CDR3 is 12 amino acids long. Trimming took 8 bases from V and 3 from J, leaving 11 bases between them. In nucleotides, the CDR3 is TGTGCCAGCGATCGACCGGGCTACGAGCAGTACTTC. This encodes CASDRPGYEQYF.

This clonotype occurred many times. V and J are TRBV5-1 and TRBJ2-3; the D gene could be TRBD1 or TRBD2 (5 bases each). V lost 0 bases and J 4 bases, leaving 15 bases between the germline ends. The CDR3 is 16 amino acids. Germline CDR1 reads SGHRS; CDR2 reads YFSETQ. CDR3 DNA sequence: TGCGCCAGCAGCTTGGATGGGGCAGGGACCCCAGATACGCAGTATTTT. This codes for CASSLDGAGTPDTQYF.

Notes on this clonotype: It may be a read error: a sequence one base away is much more abundant. This rearrangement joins TRBV5-1 to TRBJ2-7; TRBD2 matches 8 bases. CDR1 SGHRS and CDR2 YFSETQ come from the germline V gene. The CDR3 extends over 13 amino acids. The CDR3, as DNA: TGCGCCAGCAGCTTGTCCGGGAGGGACGAGCAGCACTTC. Residues: CASSLSGRDEQHF.